These T cell receptor beta chains were read from a single sample in a study of shared clonotypes between healthy human individuals. The repertoire was sequenced with immunoSEQ multiplex PCR; TCRdb's copy has only in-frame clones and lacks some. The table has around 2.5 million clones, 80% to 95% seen once. Source material: naive CD4+ T cells from PBMCs. These receptors were taken from a man aged 18-30 years in good health. Some clones in this sample may be carry-over from other donors' samples. Each CDR3 is given without its conserved first and last residue. Fields, in order: CDR3 protein, V gene, J gene.

ASSQTGIDEKLF	TRBV5-1	TRBJ1-4
ASSLNLRAGEETQY	TRBV11-1	TRBJ2-5
ASSHGRGITEAF	TRBV5-5	TRBJ1-1
ASSQASSNYGYT	TRBV23-1	TRBJ1-2
ASSPLGLAGGPYEQY	TRBV5-5	TRBJ2-7
ASSPLPGRGGYEQY	TRBV7-2	TRBJ2-7
ASGLVGLEQF	TRBV27	TRBJ2-1
ASSRTSHEQY	TRBV5-6	TRBJ2-7
ASSPNRNQPQH	TRBV6-5	TRBJ1-5
ASCADMEGNTIY	TRBV5-1	TRBJ1-3
ASSPRERGHRGAV	TRBV28	TRBJ2-2
ASNRINTYEQY	TRBV6-5	TRBJ2-7
ASSVTSGSSYEQY	TRBV10-2	TRBJ2-7
ASSARPGTGGTGELF	TRBV9	TRBJ2-2
ASSPLGGETQY	TRBV7-7	TRBJ2-5
SVGWAQETQY	TRBV29-1	TRBJ2-5
ASSLFPGAGNEQF	TRBV7-3	TRBJ2-1
ASSPPVGTTDTQY	TRBV5-1	TRBJ2-3
ASSLGRTSTDTQY	TRBV4-3	TRBJ2-3
ASSPGGRGRKQY	TRBV11-3	TRBJ2-7
ASSLIFGHLGTEAF	TRBV11-2	TRBJ1-1